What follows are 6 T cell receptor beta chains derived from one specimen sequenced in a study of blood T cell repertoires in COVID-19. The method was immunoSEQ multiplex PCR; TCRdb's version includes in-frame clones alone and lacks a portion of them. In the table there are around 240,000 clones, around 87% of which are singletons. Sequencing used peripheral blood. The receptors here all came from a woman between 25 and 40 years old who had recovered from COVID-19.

The CDR3 here is CASSMGVAGQYSPLHF. For the CDR3, the DNA is TGTGCCAGTAGTATGGGTGTGGCGGGACAGTATTCACCCCTCCACTTT. The rearrangement links TRBV19 to TRBJ1-6; 7 positions match TRBD1. Germline trimming cut 3 bases from V and 8 bases from J; bases unmatched to any gene: 10. The length of the CDR3 is 16 residues. Germline V CDR1 and CDR2: LNHDA, SQIVND (reference sequence).

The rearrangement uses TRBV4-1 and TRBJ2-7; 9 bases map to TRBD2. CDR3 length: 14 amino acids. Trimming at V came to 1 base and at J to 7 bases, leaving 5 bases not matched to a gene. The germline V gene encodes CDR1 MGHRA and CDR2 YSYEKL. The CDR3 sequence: CASSQGGGADEQYF. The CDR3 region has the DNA TGCGCCAGCAGCCAAGGCGGGGGGGCGGATGAGCAGTACTTC.

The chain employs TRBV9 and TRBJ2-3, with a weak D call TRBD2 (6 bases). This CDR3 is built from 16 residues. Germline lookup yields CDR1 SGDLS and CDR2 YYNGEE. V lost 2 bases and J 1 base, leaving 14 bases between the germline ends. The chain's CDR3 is CASSVTGDSRTDTQYF. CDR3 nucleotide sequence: TGTGCCAGCAGCGTGACCGGGGACTCCCGCACAGATACGCAGTATTTT.

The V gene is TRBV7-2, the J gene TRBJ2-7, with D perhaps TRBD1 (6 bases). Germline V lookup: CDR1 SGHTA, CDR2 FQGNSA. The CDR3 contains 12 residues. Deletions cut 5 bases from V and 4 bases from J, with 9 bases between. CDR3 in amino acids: CASSEQGYEQYF. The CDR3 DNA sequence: TGTGCCAGCAGCGAACAGGGTTACGAGCAGTACTTC.

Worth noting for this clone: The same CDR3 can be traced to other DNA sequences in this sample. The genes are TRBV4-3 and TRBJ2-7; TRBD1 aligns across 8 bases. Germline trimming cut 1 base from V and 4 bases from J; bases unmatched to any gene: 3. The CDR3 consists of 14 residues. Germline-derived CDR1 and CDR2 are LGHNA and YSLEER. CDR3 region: CASSQGTGRYEQYF. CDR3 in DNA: TGCGCCAGCAGCCAAGGGACAGGGAGATACGAGCAGTACTTC.

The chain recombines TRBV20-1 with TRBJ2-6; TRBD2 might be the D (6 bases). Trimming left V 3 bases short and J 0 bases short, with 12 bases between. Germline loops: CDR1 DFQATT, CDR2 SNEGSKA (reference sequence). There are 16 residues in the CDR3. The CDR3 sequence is CSASSGGFSGANVLTF. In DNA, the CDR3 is TGCAGTGCTAGTTCCGGGGGTTTCTCTGGGGCCAACGTCCTGACTTTC.